This TCR beta chain was found in a study of OX40 agonist ivuxolimab in advanced cancers. About the study: The patients got ivuxolimab, which is an agonistic anti-OX40 (CD134) antibody.

Profiling relied on immunoSEQ multiplex PCR, and the TCRdb table lists in-frame clones only, not all of them. The table lists 110,000 or so clones, approximately 90% of them singletons, with over 0.6% in the top ten. Study-wide findings and caveats: Expansion of clones was among the lowest in partial responders at 0.1-3.0 mg/kg.

At cycle 4 day 1, cycle 7 day 1, and baseline, blood was sampled. The CDR3 sequence is 15 residues long. Germline CDR1 SGHAT, CDR2 FQNNGV. V was shortened by 0 bases and J by 6 bases, with 11 bases between the two germline ends. A note on this clone: Its antigen is as yet unknown.

This sequence originates from an adult with an advanced solid tumor such as melanoma, head and neck, liver or kidney cancer. The J gene is TRBJ2-2, the V gene TRBV11-2; D assignment may be TRBD1 or TRBD2 (5 bases each). The sample was CD4+ or CD8+ T cells sorted from blood, taken in a trial of the OX40 agonist ivuxolimab. This chain's CDR3 is CASSLDGGWAGELFF. CDR3 sequence (DNA): TGTGCCAGCAGCTTAGATGGGGGTTGGGCCGGGGAGCTGTTTTTT.